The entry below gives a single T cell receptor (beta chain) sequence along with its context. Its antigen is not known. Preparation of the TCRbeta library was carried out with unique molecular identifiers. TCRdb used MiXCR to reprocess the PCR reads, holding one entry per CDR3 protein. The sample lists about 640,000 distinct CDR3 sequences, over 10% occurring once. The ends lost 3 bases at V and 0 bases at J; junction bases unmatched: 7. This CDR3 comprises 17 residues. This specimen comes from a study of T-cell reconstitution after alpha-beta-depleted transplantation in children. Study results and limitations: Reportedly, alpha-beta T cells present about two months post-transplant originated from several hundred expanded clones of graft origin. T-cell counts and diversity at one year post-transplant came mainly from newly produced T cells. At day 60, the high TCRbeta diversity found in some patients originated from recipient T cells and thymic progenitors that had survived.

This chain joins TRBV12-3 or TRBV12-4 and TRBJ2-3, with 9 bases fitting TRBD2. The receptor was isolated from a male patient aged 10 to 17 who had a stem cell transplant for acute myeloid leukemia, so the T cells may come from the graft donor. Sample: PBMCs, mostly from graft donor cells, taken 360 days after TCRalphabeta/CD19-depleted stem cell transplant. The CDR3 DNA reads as TGTGCCAGCAGTTTGAGACTAGCGGACCTAAGCACAGATACGCAGTATTTT. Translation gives CASSLRLADLSTDTQYF.